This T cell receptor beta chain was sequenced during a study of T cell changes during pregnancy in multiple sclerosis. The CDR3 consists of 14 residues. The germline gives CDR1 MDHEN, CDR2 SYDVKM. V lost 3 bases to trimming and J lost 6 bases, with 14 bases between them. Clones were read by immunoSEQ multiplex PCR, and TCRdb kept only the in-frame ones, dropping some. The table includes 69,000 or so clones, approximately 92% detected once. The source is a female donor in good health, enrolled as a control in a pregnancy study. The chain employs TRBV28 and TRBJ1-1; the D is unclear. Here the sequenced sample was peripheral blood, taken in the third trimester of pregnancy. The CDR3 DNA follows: TGTGCCAGCAGTTTGGAACGGTCGAGGGCTGAAGCTTTCTTT. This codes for CASSLERSRAEAFF. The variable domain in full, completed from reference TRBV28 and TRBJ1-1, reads DVKVTQSSRYLVKRTGEKVFLECVQDMDHENMFWYRQDPGLGLRLIYFSYDVKMKEKGDIPEGYSVSREKKERFSLILESASTNQTSMYLCASSLERSRAEAFFGQGTRLTVV.